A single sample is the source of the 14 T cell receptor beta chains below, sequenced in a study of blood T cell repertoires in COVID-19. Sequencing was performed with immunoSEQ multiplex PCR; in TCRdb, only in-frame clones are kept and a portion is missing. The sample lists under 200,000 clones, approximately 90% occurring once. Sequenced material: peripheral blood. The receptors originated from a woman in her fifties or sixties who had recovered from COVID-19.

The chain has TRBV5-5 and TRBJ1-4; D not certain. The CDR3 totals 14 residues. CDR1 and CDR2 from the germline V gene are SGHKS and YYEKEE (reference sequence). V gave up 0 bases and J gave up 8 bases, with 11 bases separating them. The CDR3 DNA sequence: TGTGCCAGCAGCTTGGTCGGGGTAGGCGAAAAACTGTTTTTT. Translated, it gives CASSLVGVGEKLFF.

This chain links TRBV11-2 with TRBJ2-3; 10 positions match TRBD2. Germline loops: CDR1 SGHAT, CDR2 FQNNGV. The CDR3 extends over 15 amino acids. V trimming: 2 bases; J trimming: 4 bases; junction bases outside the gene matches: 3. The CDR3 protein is CASSLFLAGADTQYF. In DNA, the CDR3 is TGTGCCAGCAGCTTATTCCTAGCGGGGGCAGATACGCAGTATTTT.

The CDR3 region has the DNA TGTGCCAGCAGTTCCCCCAACGGGGGGGCCGGTGAGCAGTTCTTC. Translated, it gives CASSSPNGGAGEQFF. The chain has TRBV28 and TRBJ2-1; 8 bases agree with TRBD2. This CDR3 spans 15 amino acids. The ends lost 4 bases at V and 9 bases at J; junction bases unmatched: 11. Germline V lookup: CDR1 MDHEN, CDR2 SYDVKM.

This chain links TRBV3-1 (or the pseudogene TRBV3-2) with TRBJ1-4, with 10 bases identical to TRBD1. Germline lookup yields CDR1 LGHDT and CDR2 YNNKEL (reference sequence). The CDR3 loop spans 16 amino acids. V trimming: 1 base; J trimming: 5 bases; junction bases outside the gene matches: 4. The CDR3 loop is CASSQVLGQGNEKLFF. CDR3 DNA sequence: TGTGCCAGCAGCCAAGTGTTGGGACAGGGGAATGAAAAACTGTTTTTT.

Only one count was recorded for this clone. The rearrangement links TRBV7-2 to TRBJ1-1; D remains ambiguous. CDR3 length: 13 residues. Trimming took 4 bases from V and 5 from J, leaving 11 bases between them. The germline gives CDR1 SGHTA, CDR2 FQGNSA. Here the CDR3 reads CASSSRRETEAFF. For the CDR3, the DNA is TGTGCCAGCAGCTCGCGTAGGGAGACTGAAGCTTTCTTT.

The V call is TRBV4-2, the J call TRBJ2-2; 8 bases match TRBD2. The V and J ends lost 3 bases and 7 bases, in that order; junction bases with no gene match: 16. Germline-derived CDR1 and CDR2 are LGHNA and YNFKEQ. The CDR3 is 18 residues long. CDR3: CASSHPGRLAGGGGELFF. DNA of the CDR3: TGTGCCAGCAGCCACCCCGGGAGACTAGCCGGGGGGGGCGGGGAGCTGTTTTTT.

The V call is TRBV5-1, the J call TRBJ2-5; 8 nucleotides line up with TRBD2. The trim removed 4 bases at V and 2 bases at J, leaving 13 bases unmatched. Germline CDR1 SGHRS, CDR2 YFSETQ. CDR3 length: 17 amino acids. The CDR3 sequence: CASSEAFLAGGQETQYF. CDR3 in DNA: TGCGCCAGCAGCGAGGCTTTTTTGGCGGGGGGACAAGAGACCCAGTACTTC.

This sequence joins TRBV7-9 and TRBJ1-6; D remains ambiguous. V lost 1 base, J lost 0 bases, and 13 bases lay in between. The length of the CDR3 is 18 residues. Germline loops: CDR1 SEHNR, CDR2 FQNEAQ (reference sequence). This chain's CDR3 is CASSLEAGFSSYNSPLHF. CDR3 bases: TGTGCCAGCAGCTTAGAGGCGGGATTTAGCTCCTATAATTCACCCCTCCACTTT.

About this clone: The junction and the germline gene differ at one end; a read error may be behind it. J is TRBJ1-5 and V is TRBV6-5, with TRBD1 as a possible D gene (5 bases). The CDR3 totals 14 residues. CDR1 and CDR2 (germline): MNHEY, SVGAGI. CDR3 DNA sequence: TGTGCCAGCAGTTACGGGCAGGGCAAGCAGCCCCAGCATTTT. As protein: CASSYGQGKQPQHF.

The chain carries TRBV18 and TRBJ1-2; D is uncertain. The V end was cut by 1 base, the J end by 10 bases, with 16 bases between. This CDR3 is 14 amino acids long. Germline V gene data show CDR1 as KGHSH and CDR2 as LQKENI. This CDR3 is CASSPRSQLPDYTF. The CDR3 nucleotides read TGTGCCAGCTCACCACGTAGCCAGCTTCCTGACTACACCTTC.

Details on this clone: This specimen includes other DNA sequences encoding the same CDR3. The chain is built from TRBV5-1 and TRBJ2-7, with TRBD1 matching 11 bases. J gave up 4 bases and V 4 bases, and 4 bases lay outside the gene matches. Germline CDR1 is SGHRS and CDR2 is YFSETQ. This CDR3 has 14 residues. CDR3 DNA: TGCGCCAGCAGCAGGGGGACAGGGGGGTACGAGCAGTACTTC. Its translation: CASSRGTGGYEQYF.

CDR3 region: CASSFGVSANSPLHF. In DNA, the CDR3 is TGTGCCAGCAGTTTCGGTGTCTCCGCAAATTCACCCCTCCACTTT. This chain links TRBV6-2 or TRBV6-3 with TRBJ1-6, with D hard to call. V lost 4 bases and J 7 bases, leaving 14 bases between the germline ends. The CDR3 contains 15 residues. CDR1 is MNHEY and CDR2 is SVGEGT in the germline V gene.

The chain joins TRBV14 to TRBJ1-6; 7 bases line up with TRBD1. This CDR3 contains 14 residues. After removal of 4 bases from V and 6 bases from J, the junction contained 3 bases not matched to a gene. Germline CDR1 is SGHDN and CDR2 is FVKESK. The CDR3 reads CASSPGTANSPLHF. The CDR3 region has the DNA TGTGCCAGCAGCCCCGGGACAGCTAATTCACCCCTCCACTTT.

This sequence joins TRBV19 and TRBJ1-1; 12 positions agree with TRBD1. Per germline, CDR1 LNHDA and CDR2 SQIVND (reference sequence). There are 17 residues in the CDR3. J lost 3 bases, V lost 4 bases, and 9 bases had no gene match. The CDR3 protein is CASSKPGQGARDTEAFF. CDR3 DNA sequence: TGTGCCAGTAGTAAACCGGGACAGGGGGCGCGGGACACTGAAGCTTTCTTT.